One sample yielded the 26 T cell receptor beta chains listed below, sequenced in a study of blood T cells in healthy people across ages. Using a J-beta primer mix together with a sample-barcoded 5' primer, a second PCR was run for roughly 6 to 12 cycles. TCRdb called the 5' RACE reads again in MiXCR, with one record for every CDR3 protein. The repertoire has approximately 760,000 distinct CDR3 sequences, just under 25% of them found once; the top ten carry 9.4%. These data also featured in a second study, about T cells of mothers and their children.

Sequenced sample: blood. The receptors stem from a boy aged 5 to 17 in good health.

This chain links TRBV27 with TRBJ1-3, with 7 nucleotides matching TRBD1. Per germline, CDR1 MNHEY and CDR2 SMNVEV (reference sequence). The CDR3 spans 14 residues. Losses at the gene ends were 6 bases for V and 4 bases for J; bases not matched to a gene: 6. CDR3 sequence: CASSHDRVGNTIYF. The CDR3 DNA reads as TGTGCCAGCAGCCACGACAGGGTGGGAAACACCATATATTTT.

This rearrangement joins TRBV7-2 to TRBJ2-6; D call uncertain. This CDR3 is 18 amino acids long. Germline CDR1 SGHTA, CDR2 FQGNSA. Trimming shortened V by 0 bases and J by 0 bases, and 12 bases separated the two germline ends. The CDR3 spells CASSLAIGRPSGANVLTF. The CDR3 DNA sequence: TGTGCCAGCAGCTTAGCGATAGGGCGCCCCTCTGGGGCCAACGTCCTGACTTTC.

This clonotype was detected only a few times. V gene TRBV7-9 combines with J gene TRBJ2-7; 13 bases line up with TRBD2. The CDR3 is 15 residues long. Per germline, CDR1 SEHNR and CDR2 FQNEAQ (reference sequence). Germline trimming cut 4 bases from V and 7 bases from J; bases unmatched to any gene: 7. CDR3 region: CASSSWTSGRGEQYF. The DNA of the CDR3 is TGTGCCAGCAGCTCTTGGACTAGCGGGAGAGGAGAGCAGTACTTC.

V is TRBV7-2 and J is TRBJ1-2; a weak D match, TRBD1 (5 bases). The CDR3 is made up of 14 amino acids. Germline CDR1 is SGHTA and CDR2 is FQGNSA. V lost 5 bases, J lost 8 bases, and 18 bases lay in between. In nucleotides, the CDR3 is TGTGCCAGCAGCCCGGAGGGGCATTCGAGGGGCTACACCTTC. It codes for CASSPEGHSRGYTF.

This clonotype was picked up a small number of times. This chain connects TRBV5-1 to TRBJ2-5; D call uncertain. The J call is doubtful: the DNA matches TRBJ2-7 better. This CDR3 is built from 14 residues. Per germline, CDR1 SGHRS and CDR2 YFSETQ. CDR3 region: CASSLGSGEYEQYF. CDR3 sequence (DNA): TGCGCCAGCAGCTTGGGGTCTGGGGAATACGAGCAGTACTTC.

The chain has TRBV18 and TRBJ2-5; 11 nucleotides match TRBD1. CDR1 is KGHSH, CDR2 LQKENI, per germline. The CDR3 is 16 residues long. V trimming: 4 bases; J trimming: 4 bases; junction bases outside the gene matches: 8. CDR3 nucleotides: TGTGCCAGCTCACGATGGGGACAGGGGGAGCGAGAGACCCAGTACTTC. Protein sequence: CASSRWGQGERETQYF.

V gene TRBV20-1 combines with J gene TRBJ1-3; D is unresolved. The germline V gene encodes CDR1 DFQATT and CDR2 SNEGSKA (reference sequence). The V end lost 0 bases, the J end lost 4 bases, and 4 bases lay between the germline ends. The CDR3 length is 12 residues. The CDR3 sequence is CSARDRGNTIYF. Here the CDR3 DNA reads TGCAGTGCTAGAGATCGAGGAAACACCATATATTTT.

This clonotype has a handful of counts. The chain combines TRBV6-5 with TRBJ2-5; 14 bases fit TRBD2. CDR3 length equals 16 residues. With 2 bases clipped from V and 2 bases from J, the junction kept 1 base outside the gene matches. The germline gives CDR1 MNHEY, CDR2 SVGAGI. The CDR3 loop is CASSYGTSGSQETQYF. The CDR3 DNA reads as TGTGCCAGCAGTTACGGGACTAGCGGGAGTCAAGAGACCCAGTACTTC.

This chain uses TRBV5-1 with TRBJ2-1, with D unclear. The CDR3 length is 15 residues. V gave up 5 bases and J gave up 5 bases, with 17 bases separating them. Germline V gene lookup returns CDR1 SGHRS and CDR2 YFSETQ. CDR3 region: CASRYDVGGDNEQFF. The DNA for the CDR3 is TGCGCCAGCAGATATGATGTTGGTGGGGACAATGAGCAGTTCTTC. The variable domain in full, with the rest retrieved from reference TRBV5-1 and TRBJ2-1, is KAGVTQTPRYLIKTRGQQVTLSCSPISGHRSVSWYQQTPGQGLQFLFEYFSETQRNKGNFPGRFSGRQFSNSRSEMNVSTLELGDSALYLCASRYDVGGDNEQFFGPGTRLTVL.

This clonotype turned up a few times. V gene TRBV9 combines with J gene TRBJ2-5; TRBD2 matches 9 bases. Per the germline V gene, CDR1 is SGDLS and CDR2 is YYNGEE. The CDR3 totals 16 residues. Trimming took 4 bases from V and 1 from J; bases not matched to a gene: 8. The DNA for the CDR3 is TGTGCCAGCAGCTTAGAGACTAGCGGTTTCCAAGAGACCCAGTACTTC. The encoded protein is CASSLETSGFQETQYF.

The gene calls are TRBV4-1 and TRBJ2-4, with D possibly being TRBD1 (6 bases). The germline V gene encodes CDR1 MGHRA and CDR2 YSYEKL. Between the trimmed V and J ends, which lost 3 bases and 0 bases, there was a span of 9 bases. The CDR3 sequence is 15 residues long. The DNA for the CDR3 is TGCGCCAGCAGCCAGAGCAGGGGAGCCAAAAACATTCAGTACTTC. This codes for CASSQSRGAKNIQYF.

V usage is TRBV12-3 or TRBV12-4 and J usage is TRBJ2-2; the D gene is possibly TRBD1 (5 bases). Trimming stripped 3 bases from V and 0 bases from J, with 8 bases between. This CDR3 region has 15 residues. Here the CDR3 reads CASSFYRSNTGELFF. The DNA of the CDR3 is TGTGCCAGCAGTTTCTACAGGTCGAACACCGGGGAGCTGTTTTTT.

The chain employs TRBV15 and TRBJ2-1, with D uncertain. The CDR3 runs to 15 residues. The ends were cut back, 1 base at V and 0 bases at J, with 7 bases in the middle. Germline CDR1 LNHNV, CDR2 YYDKDF (reference sequence). The CDR3 loop is CATSRASVSYNEQFF. CDR3 nucleotides: TGTGCCACCAGCAGAGCCAGCGTCTCCTACAATGAGCAGTTCTTC.

Written as DNA, the CDR3 is TGTGCCAGCCTGAGGACAGGAAAGACCTACGAGCAGTACTTC. It specifies CASLRTGKTYEQYF. The chain carries TRBV2 and TRBJ2-7, with 7 positions matching TRBD1. The V gene's germline CDR1 is SNHLY and CDR2 FYNNEI. The CDR3 contains 14 residues. The V gene end was trimmed by 8 bases and the J gene end by 2 bases; junction bases not matched to a gene: 9.

This clonotype was seen only a few times. V and J are TRBV6-5 and TRBJ2-7, with D perhaps TRBD2 (6 bases). Germline-derived CDR1 and CDR2 are MNHEY and SVGAGI. V was cut by 6 bases and J by 10 bases, with 22 bases left in between. This CDR3 region has 14 residues. The CDR3 coding sequence is TGTGCCAGCAGCCCCGCTGGGACGGCGGGAATACAGTACTTC. This codes for CASSPAGTAGIQYF.

This clonotype was detected only a few times. The V call is TRBV21-1, the J call TRBJ2-7; TRBD1, the D gene given by the table, was not confirmed from the DNA. TRBV21-1 is termed a pseudogene. The CDR3 consists of 15 residues. In DNA form, the CDR3 reads TGTGCCAGCAGCTCTCCCCGGGGTCTTACGATCGAGCAGTACTTC. Amino acid sequence: CASSSPRGLTIEQYF.

This rearrangement joins TRBV20-1 to TRBJ2-5; TRBD2 aligns across 13 bases. The DNA end favors TRBJ2-1, so the J call may be wrong. The CDR3 has 16 residues. CDR1 DFQATT and CDR2 SNEGSKA come from the germline V gene (reference sequence). CDR3 loop: CSAATSGGVIYNEQFF. CDR3 DNA sequence: TGCAGTGCCGCAACTAGCGGGGGGGTTATTTACAATGAGCAGTTCTTC.

V gene TRBV29-1 combines with J gene TRBJ2-3; TRBD1 is a possible D gene (6 bases). The CDR3 loop spans 15 amino acids. V lost 6 bases and J lost 1, with 17 bases in between. In germline, CDR1 is SQVTM, CDR2 ANQGSEA. CDR3 DNA sequence: TGCAGCGTCCTAATAGGATGGACAGGCACAGATACGCAGTATTTT. Amino acids: CSVLIGWTGTDTQYF.

This clonotype was seen more than once but under ten times. The chain is built from TRBV5-1 and TRBJ1-1; D unclear. Trimming left V 0 bases short and J 1 base short, with 7 bases between. The CDR3 is 14 residues long. Germline CDR1 is SGHRS and CDR2 is YFSETQ. CDR3 sequence (DNA): TGCGCCAGCAGCTTGGAATGGTCGAACACTGAAGCTTTCTTT. It codes for CASSLEWSNTEAFF. The full variable domain, rest sourced from reference TRBV5-1 and TRBJ1-1, is KAGVTQTPRYLIKTRGQQVTLSCSPISGHRSVSWYQQTPGQGLQFLFEYFSETQRNKGNFPGRFSGRQFSNSRSEMNVSTLELGDSALYLCASSLEWSNTEAFFGQGTRLTVV.

There are a few counts of this clonotype. This rearrangement joins TRBV11-2 to TRBJ2-2; D gene unclear. CDR3 length equals 13 residues. The germline V gene has CDR1 SGHAT and CDR2 FQNNGV. The V and J ends lost 0 bases and 6 bases respectively, with 5 bases between them. CDR3 residues: CASSLDASGELFF. The CDR3 bases are TGTGCCAGCAGCTTAGATGCCTCCGGGGAGCTGTTTTTT.

In DNA, the CDR3 is TGTGCCAGCAGCTTAATTGCACCACGTACAGAAAGGAATGGCTACACCTTC. Translated: CASSLIAPRTERNGYTF. This chain links TRBV7-2 with TRBJ1-2; D is undetermined. The CDR3 is made up of 17 amino acids. The germline V gene encodes CDR1 SGHTA and CDR2 FQGNSA. Trimming took off 2 bases at V and 6 bases at J, with 22 bases between the two ends.

This chain connects TRBV6-2 or TRBV6-3 to TRBJ2-1; 9 bases align to TRBD1. In germline, CDR1 is MNHEY, CDR2 SVGEGT. V lost 6 bases to trimming and J lost 7 bases; unmatched junction nucleotides: 7. This CDR3 contains 14 residues. The CDR3 nucleotides are TGTGCCAGCAGCCGCCCCGGGACAGGGAATGAGCAGTTCTTC. It codes for CASSRPGTGNEQFF.

The chain is built from TRBV5-1 and TRBJ2-1, with D possibly being TRBD1 or TRBD2 (5 bases each). Germline-derived CDR1 and CDR2 are SGHRS and YFSETQ. Between the trimmed V and J ends, which lost 5 bases and 9 bases, there was a span of 15 bases. The CDR3 runs 13 residues. CDR3 in amino acids: CASRAGTNGEQFF. CDR3 bases: TGCGCCAGCAGAGCCGGGACCAACGGTGAGCAGTTCTTC.

In the case of this clonotype: One junction end does not reproduce the germline sequence, and a read error may be involved. This sequence joins TRBV7-8 and TRBJ2-7; D might be TRBD1 or TRBD2, each matching 5 bases. In germline, CDR1 is SGHVS, CDR2 FQNEAQ. This CDR3 comprises 14 residues. CDR3 amino acids: CTSSTTMGEYEQYF. CDR3 in DNA: TGTACCAGCAGCACCACCATGGGGGAATACGAGCAGTACTTC.

In this sample, this clonotype turned up a few times. This chain connects TRBV3-1 to TRBJ1-5; possibly TRBD1 for D (5 bases). V was cut by 1 base and J by 0 bases, with 7 bases left in between. The germline V gene encodes CDR1 LGHDT and CDR2 YNNKEL (reference sequence). The CDR3 has 15 amino acids. This CDR3 is CASSQGQNSNQPQHF. CDR3 in DNA: TGTGCCAGCAGCCAAGGACAGAATAGCAATCAGCCCCAGCATTTT.

This clonotype was observed a handful of times. The chain employs TRBV6-2 or TRBV6-3 and TRBJ2-2; D might be TRBD1 (6 bases). Germline CDR1 is MNHEY and CDR2 is SVGEGT. CDR3 size: 14 residues. Trimming shortened V by 5 bases and J by 4 bases, and 11 bases separated the two germline ends. CDR3 loop: CASSVGAFTGELFF. The CDR3 DNA reads TGTGCCAGCAGTGTGGGGGCTTTCACCGGGGAGCTGTTTTTT.